These 7 T cell receptor beta chains originate from one sample sequenced in a study of blood T cell repertoires in COVID-19. The method was immunoSEQ multiplex PCR; TCRdb's version includes in-frame clones alone and lacks a portion of them. This sample yields about 55,000 clones, of which about nine tenths are seen a single time; 3.5% to 4% belongs to the top ten. Sequenced sample: peripheral blood. Receptor source: a man aged 35-49 years with COVID-19, enrolled during active disease.

V usage is TRBV3-1 (or the pseudogene TRBV3-2) and J usage is TRBJ2-7; D gene ambiguous. Germline V gives CDR1 LGHDT, CDR2 YNNKEL (reference sequence). The CDR3 spans 14 residues. Between the trimmed V and J ends, which lost 1 base and 3 bases, there was a span of 10 bases. The CDR3 bases are TGTGCCAGCAGCCAAGTTGGGCAGAGCTACGAGCAGTACTTC. Protein: CASSQVGQSYEQYF.

J is TRBJ2-5 and V is TRBV7-9; 7 bases line up with TRBD2. CDR1 and CDR2 from the germline V gene are SEHNR and FQNEAQ (reference sequence). Trimming cost V 2 bases and J 5 bases; bases outside gene matches: 5. CDR3 size: 14 residues. CDR3 bases: TGTGCCAGCAGCTTATATGGGGGAGGGGAGACCCAGTACTTC. As protein: CASSLYGGGETQYF.

This chain uses TRBV5-1 with TRBJ1-1; 8 nucleotides align to TRBD1. Germline V lookup: CDR1 SGHRS, CDR2 YFSETQ. The V gene end was trimmed by 0 bases and the J gene end by 4 bases; junction bases not matched to a gene: 2. The CDR3 runs to 14 residues. For the CDR3, the DNA is TGCGCCAGCAGCTTGGGACAGGGGACCACTGAAGCTTTCTTT. This sequence encodes CASSLGQGTTEAFF.

As for this clone: Germline is not matched at one junction end, which may reflect a read error. The gene calls are TRBV2 and TRBJ2-5; 11 nucleotides match TRBD2. Looked up from germline, CDR1 is SNHLY and CDR2 is FYNNEI. The CDR3 runs 16 residues. CDR3 DNA: TGTGCCAGCAGTGGCCTAGCGGGGGGACTCCAACAGACCCAGTACTTC. This codes for CASSGLAGGLQQTQYF.

This chain uses TRBV9 with TRBJ2-7; 11 bases line up with TRBD2. Germline values: CDR1 SGDLS, CDR2 YYNGEE. V was pared by 0 bases and J by 2 bases, with 1 base of the junction left unmatched. CDR3 length: 15 residues. The DNA for the CDR3 is TGTGCCAGCAGCGTAGGGACTAGCGGGCCCTACGAGCAGTACTTC. Translation: CASSVGTSGPYEQYF.

The chain carries TRBV9 and TRBJ2-3, with 9 bases fitting TRBD2. V trimming: 0 bases; J trimming: 3 bases; junction bases outside the gene matches: 2. Germline lookup yields CDR1 SGDLS and CDR2 YYNGEE. The CDR3 consists of 15 residues. This CDR3 reads CASSVGLAETDTQYF. The CDR3 DNA follows: TGTGCCAGCAGCGTAGGACTAGCGGAGACAGATACGCAGTATTTT.

This chain uses TRBV9 with TRBJ2-1, with a tentative D call TRBD2 (6 bases). V dropped 4 bases and J dropped 4 bases, with 15 bases sitting between them. The CDR3 has 15 residues. Per germline, CDR1 SGDLS and CDR2 YYNGEE. This CDR3 reads CASSPEGSGYNEQFF. CDR3 DNA: TGTGCCAGCAGCCCCGAAGGTAGCGGATACAATGAGCAGTTCTTC.